The clone carrying this TCR beta chain was seen a handful of times. In TCRdb, the RT-PCR reads were re-called with MiXCR into one record per CDR3 protein. The sample lists more than 600,000 distinct CDR3 sequences; over 12% were seen once. Material: memory CD4+ T cells from blood. The receptor was isolated from a female donor in good health, serving as a healthy control.

CDR3 region: CASSATGTAYEQYF. CDR3 DNA: TGCGCCAGCAGCGCGACCGGGACTGCCTACGAGCAGTACTTC. The V and J genes are TRBV5-1 and TRBJ2-7; possibly TRBD2 for D (6 bases). Looked up from germline, CDR1 is SGHRS and CDR2 is YFSETQ. The CDR3 runs to 14 residues. Between the trimmed V and J ends, which lost 4 bases and 2 bases, there was a span of 13 bases. Based on the CDR3 plus reference TRBV5-1 and TRBJ2-7, the full variable domain is KAGVTQTPRYLIKTRGQQVTLSCSPISGHRSVSWYQQTPGQGLQFLFEYFSETQRNKGNFPGRFSGRQFSNSRSEMNVSTLELGDSALYLCASSATGTAYEQYFGPGTRLTVT.